Each of the 30 T cell receptor beta chains below was sequenced from the same sample in a study of T cells in women clearing cervical HPV infection. Assay used: immunoSEQ multiplex PCR; TCRdb lists only in-frame clones, some missing. With 25,000 to 30,000 clones in the sample, the ten largest clones hold 2.8%. Sequencing was done on a sample of blood buffy coat. These receptor sequences come from a woman aged 18-70 years with a cervical HPV16 infection that either progressed to CIN3+ or cleared (not recorded which).

Comments on this clone: The read ends 3 residues before the CDR3 terminus; that terminus is restored from the germline J gene. J is TRBJ1-3 and V is TRBV2; no reliable D call. Germline V gene sequence: CDR1 SNHLY, CDR2 FYNNEI. The CDR3 is 15 amino acids. The germline V and J ends were trimmed by 5 bases and 0 bases, with 11 bases remaining between them. CDR3 DNA (partial): TGTGCCAGCAGTACCGGACTGCGCTCTGGAAACACC. It specifies CASSTGLRSGNT. Given in full, the CDR3 is CASSTGLRSGNTIYF.

CDR3 loop: CASSQEAGGSYEQYF. Incomplete CDR3 DNA: TGTGCCAGCAGCCAAGAGGCGGGAGGCTCCTACGAG. The V and J genes are TRBV4-2 and TRBJ2-7, with 8 positions matching TRBD2. The read ends 3 residues shy of where the CDR3 ends; the end is completed using the germline J gene. After removal of 0 bases from V and 0 bases from J, the junction contained 1 base not matched to a gene. From germline, CDR1 is LGHNA and CDR2 YNFKEQ. This CDR3 has 15 amino acids.

The CDR3 is CASSELGAGSTNEQFF. The part of the CDR3 DNA that was read is TGTGCCAGCAGTGAATTGGGAGCGGGGAGTACGAATGAG. V usage is TRBV2 and J usage is TRBJ2-1; TRBD2 agrees at 7 bases. The read ends 3 residues shy of where the CDR3 ends; the end is completed using the germline J gene. Germline CDR1 and CDR2: SNHLY and FYNNEI. The CDR3 has 16 residues. Unmatched junction bases numbered 11, after V lost 2 bases and J lost 7 bases.

Regarding this clone: The CDR3 is cut off 3 residues early in the read; its end comes from the germline J gene. The J gene is TRBJ1-5, the V gene TRBV7-8; 9 positions agree with TRBD1. The V and J ends lost 5 bases and 3 bases, in that order; junction bases with no gene match: 5. The CDR3 sequence is 15 residues long. CDR1 and CDR2 from the germline V gene are SGHVS and FQNEAQ. The covered CDR3 bases are TGTGCCAGCAGCCTGGGACAGGGTTACAATCAGCCC. Protein sequence: CASSLGQGYNQP. The full CDR3 is CASSLGQGYNQPQHF. The full variable domain, in which reference TRBV7-8 and TRBJ1-5 provide the parts outside the CDR3, is GAGVSQSPRYKVAKRGQDVALRCDPISGHVSLFWYQQALGQGPEFLTYFQNEAQLDKSGLPSDRFFAERPEGSVSTLKIQRTQQEDSAVYLCASSLGQGYNQPQHFGDGTRLSIL.

A word on this clone: With the read ending 3 residues before the CDR3 end, the germline J gene is used to fill in that end. This chain links TRBV7-2 with TRBJ2-3, with 8 bases lining up with TRBD1. V gave up 5 bases and J gave up 3 bases; unmatched junction bases: 7. The CDR3 runs to 15 residues. CDR1 and CDR2 (germline): SGHTA, FQGNSA. Incomplete CDR3 DNA: TGTGCCAGCAGCCGCCGACAGGGGCGGACAGATACG. Residues: CASSRRQGRTDT. The complete CDR3 reads CASSRRQGRTDTQYF.

Points on this clone: The read finishes 3 residues shy of the CDR3 end, and the germline J gene is used to complete it. V is TRBV11-2 and J is TRBJ2-1; TRBD1 agrees at 7 bases. The germline gives CDR1 SGHAT, CDR2 FQNNGV. The CDR3 contains 13 residues. V dropped 6 bases and J dropped 9; count of bases not matched to a gene: 8. The CDR3: CASRRTGMSEQFF. The sequenced part of the CDR3 DNA is TGTGCCAGCAGAAGGACAGGCATGAGTGAG. Full variable domain (missing parts from reference TRBV11-2 and TRBJ2-1): EAGVAQSPRYKIIEKRQSVAFWCNPISGHATLYWYQQILGQGPKLLIQFQNNGVVDDSQLPKDRFSAERLKGVDSTLKIQPAKLEDSAVYLCASRRTGMSEQFFGPGTRLTVL.

A remark on this clone: From the germline J gene comes the end of the CDR3, since the read stops 3 residues before it. The chain is built from TRBV2 and TRBJ1-1; 8 bases fit TRBD1. Germline CDR1 and CDR2: SNHLY and FYNNEI. This CDR3 has 14 amino acids. CDR3 sequence reads: CASSNGQGGGKAFF. The CDR3 DNA, read in part, is TGTGCCAGCAGTAATGGACAGGGTGGGGGGAAA. Full variable domain (rest looked up from reference TRBV2 and TRBJ1-1): EPEVTQTPSHQVTQMGQEVILRCVPISNHLYFYWYRQILGQKVEFLVSFYNNEISEKSEIFDDQFSVERPDGSNFTLKIRSTKLEDSAMYFCASSNGQGGGKAFFGQGTRLTVV.

On this clone: The CDR3 goes on 3 residues after the read ends, and that part is filled in from the germline J gene. The V gene is TRBV28, the J gene TRBJ1-6; the match to TRBD1 covers 7 bases. With V trimmed by 3 bases and J by 8 bases, 4 bases remained unmatched. CDR3 length: 14 residues. The germline V gene encodes CDR1 MDHEN and CDR2 SYDVKM. CDR3 DNA, as far as it was read: TGTGCCAGCAGTTTGACAGGGTTATATTCACCC. Its protein is CASSLTGLYSP. In full, the CDR3 is CASSLTGLYSPLHF.

With regard to this clone: The read terminates 3 residues ahead of where the CDR3 ends, so the germline J gene completes it. The same CDR3 arises from other DNA sequences in this sample as well. J is TRBJ2-1 and V is TRBV5-1; no clear D gene. Germline assignment: CDR1 SGHRS and CDR2 YFSETQ. The CDR3 length is 13 residues. V was pared by 0 bases and J by 6 bases, with 7 bases between. The part of the CDR3 DNA that was read is TGCGCCAGCAGCTTGGAGGGCCGCAATGAG. It codes for CASSLEGRNE. The entire CDR3 protein is CASSLEGRNEQFF.

With regard to this clone: The sequenced fragment ends 3 residues before the CDR3 boundary, so the rest is inferred from the germline J gene. The J gene is TRBJ2-3, the V gene TRBV10-1; 8 nucleotides line up with TRBD2. V shed 3 bases, J shed 0 bases, and the junction held 2 bases outside the gene matches. The germline CDR1 and CDR2 sequences are WNHNN and SYGVQD (reference sequence). The CDR3 is 15 residues long. The covered CDR3 bases are TGCGCCAGCAGTGAAGCTAGCGGGAGCACAGATACG. Protein: CASSEASGSTDT. Given in full, the CDR3 is CASSEASGSTDTQYF.

Regarding this clone: With the read ending 3 residues before the CDR3 end, the germline J gene is used to fill in that end. The rearrangement uses TRBV20-1 and TRBJ2-5; the match to TRBD2 covers 10 bases. V gave up 0 bases and J gave up 2 bases; unmatched junction bases: 6. This CDR3 region has 16 residues. Germline V gene data show CDR1 as DFQATT and CDR2 as SNEGSKA (reference sequence). The sequenced CDR3 bases are TGCAGTGCTAGAGATCAGAGCGGGGGGGGTCAAGAGACC. Its translation is CSARDQSGGGQET. The entire CDR3 sequence reads CSARDQSGGGQETQYF.

Comments on this clone: The read gets to within 3 residues of the CDR3 end, and the germline J gene fills in the rest. The V gene is TRBV5-4, the J gene TRBJ1-1; D ambiguous. This CDR3 contains 15 residues. V lost 0 bases, J lost 0 bases, and 9 bases lay in between. Germline V gene sequence: CDR1 SGHNT, CDR2 YYREEE (reference sequence). This CDR3 reads CASSLDGQMNTEAFF. The covered CDR3 bases are TGTGCCAGCAGCTTGGATGGGCAGATGAACACTGAA.

Of note for this clone: The read comes to an end 3 residues before the CDR3 does, leaving the germline J gene to fill in the end. This chain links TRBV20-1 with TRBJ1-2; D not resolved. From germline, CDR1 is DFQATT and CDR2 SNEGSKA (reference sequence). V dropped 5 bases and J dropped 4 bases, with 17 bases sitting between them. CDR3 length: 14 residues. Partial CDR3 DNA: TGCAGTGCTCCCCCGCGGGGAACGACCTATGGC. Translating it yields CSAPPRGTTYG. In full, the CDR3 is CSAPPRGTTYGYTF.

As regards this clone: The missing CDR3 end, 3 residues past where the read stops, is filled in from the germline J gene. The genes are TRBV5-1 and TRBJ1-1; 7 bases align to TRBD1. The germline CDR1 and CDR2 sequences are SGHRS and YFSETQ. The CDR3 has 13 residues. V shed 1 base, J shed 6 bases, and the junction held 3 bases outside the gene matches. The sequenced CDR3 bases are TGCGCCAGCAGCTTGCACGACAGGGCTGAA. Residues: CASSLHDRAE. Given in full, the CDR3 is CASSLHDRAEAFF.

The sequenced part of the CDR3 DNA is TGCAGTGCTAGTATGGCT. This sequence encodes CSASMA. The whole CDR3 sequence reads CSASMAYTF. The chain has TRBV20-1 and TRBJ1-2; no clear D. The read halts 3 residues ahead of the CDR3 end, with the missing end drawn from the germline J gene. This CDR3 spans 9 amino acids. Germline assignment: CDR1 DFQATT and CDR2 SNEGSKA (reference sequence).

As for this clone: Read data end 3 residues before the CDR3 end; the end is taken from the germline J gene. V is TRBV20-1 and J is TRBJ2-7; D might be TRBD1 (5 bases). The CDR3 is made up of 13 amino acids. The germline CDR1 and CDR2 sequences are DFQATT and SNEGSKA (reference sequence). The ends were cut back, 1 base at V and 3 bases at J, with 10 bases in the middle. The covered CDR3 bases are TGCAGTGCTAGAGGCGGCAGGGACTACGAG. This gives the protein CSARGGRDYE. The full CDR3 protein reads CSARGGRDYEQYF.

About this clone: Coverage ceases 3 residues before the CDR3 finishes, and the germline J gene fills in the end. The chain uses TRBV30 and TRBJ1-1; D not certain. Looked up from germline, CDR1 is GTSNPN and CDR2 is SVGIG (reference sequence). The CDR3 is 13 amino acids. V lost 1 base, J lost 3 bases, and 9 bases lay in between. The sequenced CDR3 bases are TGTGCCTGGAGTGCATGGTCGGACACTGAA. This encodes CAWSAWSDTE. The full CDR3 is CAWSAWSDTEAFF.

Points on this clone: The DNA ends 3 residues before the CDR3 does, and the rest of the CDR3 is filled in from the germline J gene. This chain links TRBV7-8 with TRBJ2-7; D might be TRBD2 (6 bases). The V and J ends lost 5 bases and 1 base respectively, with 12 bases between them. The CDR3 length is 14 residues. The germline CDR1 and CDR2 sequences are SGHVS and FQNEAQ. The covered CDR3 bases are TGTGCCAGCAGCCCCGGGACTCAATCCTACGAG. This encodes CASSPGTQSYE. In full, the CDR3 is CASSPGTQSYEQYF.

This clone is classed as medium-sized by frequency. The read comes to an end 3 residues before the CDR3 does, leaving the germline J gene to fill in the end. The rearrangement uses TRBV18 and TRBJ1-4; 9 bases match TRBD1. The CDR3 has 16 residues. J gave up 0 bases and V 3 bases, and 2 bases lay outside the gene matches. Germline V gives CDR1 KGHSH, CDR2 LQKENI. CDR3 bases read: TGTGCCAGCTCACCTCGACAGGGGGCAACTAATGAAAAA. Translation: CASSPRQGATNEK. In full, the CDR3 is CASSPRQGATNEKLFF.

Comments on this clone: The read halts 3 residues ahead of the CDR3 end, with the missing end drawn from the germline J gene. This chain links TRBV6-2 or TRBV6-3 with TRBJ1-6; D is possibly TRBD1 (6 bases). Germline V lookup: CDR1 MNHEY, CDR2 SVGEGT. V lost 8 bases and J lost 8, with 16 bases in between. This CDR3 spans 14 amino acids. The CDR3 is CASGTGTKHSPLHF. The sequenced part of the CDR3 DNA is TGTGCCAGCGGAACAGGGACCAAGCATTCACCC.

About this clone: The CDR3 end is not reached by the read, which stops 3 residues before it; the germline J gene fills it in. The chain combines TRBV6-1 with TRBJ2-7, with D tentatively TRBD1 (7 bases). CDR1 MNHNS and CDR2 SASEGT come from the germline V gene. CDR3 length: 14 residues. The V end lost 2 bases, the J end lost 1 base, and 9 bases lay between the germline ends. The CDR3 loop is CASSEQGGSYEQYF. Incomplete CDR3 DNA: TGTGCCAGCAGTGAACAGGGGGGATCCTACGAG.

Notes on this clone: The read ends 3 residues early relative to the CDR3; the germline J gene fills the gap. The chain joins TRBV6-1 to TRBJ2-5, with 7 nucleotides matching TRBD2. CDR1 is MNHNS and CDR2 is SASEGT in the germline V gene. Trimming cost V 3 bases and J 5 bases; bases outside gene matches: 9. The CDR3 totals 15 residues. The DNA read from the CDR3 is TGTGCCAGCAGTGACCTAGGCGGGGGTTCTGAGACC. Translation gives CASSDLGGGSET. The entire CDR3 protein reads CASSDLGGGSETQYF.

The CDR3 is CASSSAVRNSPLHF. The CDR3 bases that were read are TGTGCCAGCAGCTCCGCAGTCAGAAATTCACCC. The chain carries TRBV7-6 and TRBJ1-6, with D unresolved. Read sequence stops 3 residues before the CDR3 end, and the germline J gene provides the missing end. The CDR3 runs 14 residues. V lost 4 bases and J lost 7, with 11 bases in between. Germline V CDR1 and CDR2: SGHVS, FNYEAQ.

Comment on this clone: With the read ending 3 residues before the CDR3 end, the germline J gene is used to fill in that end. V and J are TRBV7-9 and TRBJ2-5, with 9 bases fitting TRBD2. V lost 4 bases to trimming and J lost 1 base; unmatched junction nucleotides: 1. This CDR3 is built from 14 residues. Germline V gene sequence: CDR1 SEHNR, CDR2 FQNEAQ (reference sequence). Here the CDR3 reads CASSSSGIQETQYF. The covered CDR3 bases are TGTGCCAGCAGCTCTAGCGGGATCCAAGAGACC.

With respect to this clone: The read stops 3 residues short of the end of the CDR3; the missing end is completed from the germline J gene. The rearrangement uses TRBV7-6 and TRBJ2-2; TRBD2 aligns across 12 bases. Germline assignment: CDR1 SGHVS and CDR2 FNYEAQ. The V segment lost 1 base and the J segment 4 bases; nucleotides outside the gene matches: 4. This CDR3 has 17 amino acids. The covered CDR3 bases are TGTGCCAGCAGCTTAGTTGGACTAGCGGGGCTCACCGGGGAG. Its translation is CASSLVGLAGLTGE. The full-length CDR3 reads as CASSLVGLAGLTGELFF.

The DNA read from the CDR3 is TGTGCCAGCAGCTTTTTAGTTAACACTGAA. It codes for CASSFLVNTE. The whole CDR3 reads CASSFLVNTEAFF. V gene TRBV7-9 combines with J gene TRBJ1-1; D is unresolved. The read finishes 3 residues shy of the CDR3 end, and the germline J gene is used to complete it. CDR3 length: 13 amino acids. Per germline, CDR1 SEHNR and CDR2 FQNEAQ (reference sequence). With 3 bases removed from V and 2 bases from J, the gap between germline ends came to 7 bases. Full variable domain (missing parts from reference TRBV7-9 and TRBJ1-1): DTGVSQNPRHKITKRGQNVTFRCDPISEHNRLYWYRQTLGQGPEFLTYFQNEAQLEKSRLLSDRFSAERPKGSFSTLEIQRTEQGDSAMYLCASSFLVNTEAFFGQGTRLTVV.

On this clone: The read finishes 3 residues shy of the CDR3 end, and the germline J gene is used to complete it. Other nucleotide sequences in the sample specify the same CDR3. The V and J genes are TRBV2 and TRBJ1-2; 7 nucleotides align to TRBD1. This CDR3 comprises 13 residues. Germline loops: CDR1 SNHLY, CDR2 FYNNEI. The trim removed 4 bases at V and 4 bases at J, leaving 3 bases unmatched. The chain's CDR3 is CASSGQGGYGYTF. The part of the CDR3 DNA that was read is TGTGCCAGCAGTGGACAGGGAGGCTATGGC.

As concerns this clone: The read halts 3 residues ahead of the CDR3 end, with the missing end drawn from the germline J gene. This chain connects TRBV19 to TRBJ1-6, with 8 bases lining up with TRBD1. Germline V CDR1 and CDR2: LNHDA, SQIVND (reference sequence). This CDR3 region has 15 residues. J lost 7 bases, V lost 5 bases, and 7 bases had no gene match. The chain's CDR3 is CASSPRTGRNSPLHF. The CDR3 bases that were read are TGTGCCAGTAGTCCTCGGACAGGGCGGAATTCACCC.

Remarks on this clone: The CDR3 is cut off 3 residues early in the read; its end comes from the germline J gene. The rearrangement joins TRBV19 to TRBJ1-2; TRBD1 aligns across 7 bases. This CDR3 spans 14 amino acids. Germline loops: CDR1 LNHDA, CDR2 SQIVND (reference sequence). The CDR3: CASSTGTDGYDYTF. The part of the CDR3 DNA that was read is TGTGCCAGTAGTACCGGGACAGATGGCTACGAC.

Worth noting for this clone: Read sequence stops 3 residues before the CDR3 end, and the germline J gene provides the missing end. The rearrangement joins TRBV2 to TRBJ1-4; no clear D gene. Germline values: CDR1 SNHLY, CDR2 FYNNEI. V was clipped by 5 bases and J by 0 bases, with 7 bases between them. The CDR3 runs to 14 residues. CDR3 bases read: TGTGCCAGCAGTCGCTCAGCAACTAATGAAAAA. Amino acid sequence: CASSRSATNEK. The full CDR3 protein reads CASSRSATNEKLFF. Full variable domain (remainder filled in from reference TRBV2 and TRBJ1-4): EPEVTQTPSHQVTQMGQEVILRCVPISNHLYFYWYRQILGQKVEFLVSFYNNEISEKSEIFDDQFSVERPDGSNFTLKIRSTKLEDSAMYFCASSRSATNEKLFFGSGTQLSVL.